The clone carrying this TCR beta chain was seen ten or more times. The antigen is not known. This entry comes from a study of regulatory T cells in long-lasting Graves disease. Study conclusions and caveats: Favoring TRBV28, TRBJ1-2 and TRBJ2-5 was a feature seen in persistent disease.

Construction of the TCR beta libraries employed iRepertoire HTBI primers in conjunction with Arm-PCR of CDR3 regions. TCRdb passed the multiplex PCR reads through MiXCR, listing each CDR3 protein once. The sample consists of hundreds of thousands of distinct CDR3 sequences, more than 10% of them appearing once. Trimming cost V 0 bases and J 0 bases, with 11 bases left between them. Germline V gives CDR1 MNHEY, CDR2 SVGAGI. The CDR3 extends over 16 amino acids. Time point meaning: newly diagnosed GD, antithyroid drugs for less than 3 months. RNA from PBMCs was the source of the TCR library. These records were also assigned to another study, of T cells in Graves' hyperthyroidism and ophthalmopathy. This second report adds: Primed by the HTBI set, a first-round RT-PCR was run on the TCR CDR3.

The sample was peripheral blood mononuclear cells (PBMCs), taken at new diagnosis, from a patient treated with antithyroid drugs. This receptor was obtained from a woman younger than 45 with Graves disease. V usage is TRBV6-5 and J usage is TRBJ1-1; D might be TRBD1 (5 bases). The CDR3 nucleotides read TGTGCCAGCAGTTACTCGAAAGAGGGGATGAACACTGAAGCTTTCTTT. Protein product: CASSYSKEGMNTEAFF.